This T cell receptor beta chain was obtained from a study of T cell repertoires in cytomegalovirus infection (dated by TCRdb to about 2019). About the investigation overall: The HLA type of each donor mattered for the analysis, because public TCR beta signatures pointed to carriage of CMV infection along with the matching HLA type.

The germline V gene specifies SNHLY as CDR1 and FYNNEI as CDR2. From the cysteine up to the phenylalanine, the CDR3 has a length of 15 residues. Only the CDR3 portion is preserved as DNA: 45 bases, with reading frame beginning at the first base. The junction shows trimming of 4 bases on V and 9 bases on J, and the gene matches do not reach 9 bases of it. Broad study findings and their caveats: The ex vivo response was dominated by HLA-C-restricted CMV-specific TCR beta clonotypes, which also provided the single most frequent clonotype in two of eight donors. Cumulative frequency of public TCR beta family members discriminated carriers of CMV infection plus the relevant HLA type in this cohort and an independent 352-donor cohort.

Sequenced on an Illumina HiSeq 1500. The public sequencing data were trimmed at Q25 with fastp and processed into clonotypes with MiXCR by TCRdb, which kept only in-frame beta chains. Here each entry gathers all rows of one CDR3 protein and keeps the most common genes and DNA. This sample has more than 650,000 distinct CDR3 sequences in its table, and roughly 36% of those were observed once. The ten largest clones capture around 3% of the sample. In the case of this clonotype: Its antigen is currently not known. It has no much larger one-base neighbor in the sample; base qualities were not kept.

The sequenced sample consisted of PBMCs. This receptor was taken from a human donor in good health (CMV status not recorded). Some clones in this sample may be carry-over from other donors' samples. The rearrangement joined TRBV2 to TRBJ1-6, with 7 bases aligning to TRBD1. The nucleotide sequence is given as TGTGCCAGCAGTGGAGACAGGGTCGTAATTTCACCCCTCCACTTT. Its protein product is CASSGDRVVISPLHF.